Listed here is a single TCR beta chain. Its target is unknown. The sample belongs to a study of a mutant IDH1 vaccine in newly diagnosed glioma. The overall study: Of the patients given treatment, approximately 62% were male and approximately 38% were female, and a mean age of around 38 years was recorded. Most patients had received both radiotherapy and temozolomide, the prior options being radiotherapy, temozolomide, or both.

Specified time point: week 11, during vaccination. Each dose delivered 300 ug of mutant IDH1 20-mer peptide subcutaneously with imiquimod. Only in-frame clones appear in the TCRdb table, and some are missing; sequencing was by immunoSEQ multiplex PCR. This sample carries 50,000 to 65,000 clones, roughly nine tenths of them seen once, and the ten largest clones take around 2.2%. Germline V gives CDR1 MNHEY, CDR2 SMNVEV (reference sequence). V was pared by 5 bases and J by 7 bases, with 14 bases between. The CDR3 covers 13 residues. The V call is TRBV27, the J call TRBJ2-5, with D unresolved. Here the sequenced sample was PBMCs, taken from a glioma patient whose treatment included an IDH1 peptide vaccine. This receptor was identified in a man aged 45 to 65 with glioma. The CDR3 here is CASSNVAVGTQYF. DNA for the CDR3: TGTGCCAGCAGTAACGTCGCGGTAGGGACCCAGTACTTC.